The 29 T cell receptor beta chains below all came from one sample that was sequenced in a study of cytotoxic CD8 clonotypes in ibrutinib-treated CLL. Clones were sequenced by immunoSEQ multiplex PCR, and TCRdb holds only the in-frame ones, with some missing. The sample includes several thousand clones, around two thirds seen only once; the top ten take about 41%. The source material was PBMCs, sampled before ibrutinib treatment. Receptors were obtained from a human donor with chronic lymphocytic leukemia.

A single count supports this clone. The chain combines TRBV7-3 with TRBJ2-5, with 14 positions matching TRBD2. CDR1 and CDR2 (germline): SGHTA, FQGTGA. The CDR3 extends over 15 amino acids. V lost 3 bases to trimming and J lost 5 bases; unmatched junction nucleotides: 2. CDR3 in DNA: TGTGCCAGCAGCTTGGGACTAGCGGGGGCTGAGACCCAGTACTTC. This sequence encodes CASSLGLAGAETQYF.

V usage is TRBV27 and J usage is TRBJ2-7; 9 nucleotides line up with TRBD1. Germline CDR1 reads MNHEY; CDR2 reads SMNVEV (reference sequence). There are 15 residues in the CDR3. The V segment lost 5 bases and the J segment 4 bases; nucleotides outside the gene matches: 9. The CDR3 nucleotides are TGTGCCAGCAGTCAAATACAGACAGGGGGGTACGAGCAGTACTTC. Translation gives CASSQIQTGGYEQYF.

The chain couples TRBV4-3 to TRBJ1-1; D is undetermined. Germline loops: CDR1 LGHNA, CDR2 YSLEER. Trimming stripped 0 bases from V and 3 bases from J, with 5 bases between. CDR3 size: 13 residues. DNA of the CDR3: TGCGCCAGCAGCCAAGAGCCCTACACTGAAGCTTTCTTT. Translation gives CASSQEPYTEAFF.

This chain joins TRBV7-3 and TRBJ2-3; 9 bases match TRBD2. Looked up from germline, CDR1 is SGHTA and CDR2 is FQGTGA. V lost 5 bases and J lost 2; bases outside the gene matches: 8. The CDR3 loop spans 16 amino acids. In DNA form, the CDR3 reads TGTGCCAGCAGCCCCGGGACTAGCCTAATCACAGATACGCAGTATTTT. Encoded protein: CASSPGTSLITDTQYF.

The sample holds one count of this clone. The chain employs TRBV27 and TRBJ1-5; 7 bases match TRBD1. The CDR3 totals 14 residues. The J segment lost 6 bases and the V segment lost 5 bases, leaving 7 bases of the junction unmatched. Germline lookup yields CDR1 MNHEY and CDR2 SMNVEV (reference sequence). The CDR3, as DNA: TGTGCCAGCAGTCCCGACAGGGCGGTTCAGCCCCAGCATTTT. As protein: CASSPDRAVQPQHF.

The gene calls are TRBV2 and TRBJ2-5; D remains unclear. The CDR3 is 13 residues long. Between the trimmed V and J ends, which lost 5 bases and 4 bases, there was a span of 11 bases. The germline V gene has CDR1 SNHLY and CDR2 FYNNEI. The CDR3 DNA reads TGTGCCAGCAGTTCGCAATACGGAGAGACCCAGTACTTC. This gives the protein CASSSQYGETQYF. Variable domain in full (rest from reference TRBV2 and TRBJ2-5): EPEVTQTPSHQVTQMGQEVILRCVPISNHLYFYWYRQILGQKVEFLVSFYNNEISEKSEIFDDQFSVERPDGSNFTLKIRSTKLEDSAMYFCASSSQYGETQYFGPGTRLLVL.

V and J are TRBV7-6 and TRBJ2-3, with 9 positions matching TRBD2. The V gene end was trimmed by 5 bases and the J gene end by 5 bases; junction bases not matched to a gene: 11. Germline V gives CDR1 SGHVS, CDR2 FNYEAQ. The CDR3 runs to 16 residues. The CDR3 loop is CASSPQASGVGDTQYF. CDR3 in DNA: TGTGCCAGCAGCCCCCAGGCTAGCGGGGTGGGAGATACGCAGTATTTT.

This chain joins TRBV7-9 and TRBJ1-2; D gene ambiguous. This CDR3 is 14 amino acids long. V shed 5 bases and J shed 1 base, with 11 bases lying between them. Germline lookup yields CDR1 SEHNR and CDR2 FQNEAQ (reference sequence). The CDR3 region is CASSLGNGNYGYTF. The CDR3 bases are TGTGCCAGCAGCCTAGGGAACGGTAACTATGGCTACACCTTC.

The chain carries TRBV6-5 and TRBJ2-7, with D possibly being TRBD1 or TRBD2 (5 bases each). Germline V gives CDR1 MNHEY, CDR2 SVGAGI. This CDR3 is built from 15 residues. Trimming pared 11 bases from V and 4 bases from J, leaving 24 bases between. CDR3 sequence reads: CAAQRGPAGSYEQYF. CDR3 nucleotide sequence: TGTGCCGCACAGAGGGGCCCAGCCGGGTCTTACGAGCAGTACTTC.

The genes are TRBV27 and TRBJ1-6, with unresolved D. The V gene's germline CDR1 is MNHEY and CDR2 SMNVEV (reference sequence). Trimming cost V 5 bases and J 1 base, with 9 bases left between them. The CDR3 is 15 amino acids. CDR3 nucleotides: TGTGCCAGCAGTGGATTGAGTTCCTATAATTCACCCCTCCACTTT. It codes for CASSGLSSYNSPLHF.

The chain is built from TRBV7-6 and TRBJ2-3; D may be TRBD2 (5 bases). Looked up from germline, CDR1 is SGHVS and CDR2 is FNYEAQ. Between the trimmed V and J ends, which lost 4 bases and 2 bases, there was a span of 10 bases. The CDR3 totals 14 residues. The CDR3 coding sequence is TGTGCCAGCAGCTATACGGAGGCCACAGATACGCAGTATTTT. It encodes CASSYTEATDTQYF.

By share, this clone counts as medium-sized. The rearrangement uses TRBV27 and TRBJ1-2; tentative D call: TRBD1 (5 bases). Germline values: CDR1 MNHEY, CDR2 SMNVEV (reference sequence). The CDR3 has 14 residues. V was pared by 3 bases and J by 4 bases, with 12 bases between. The CDR3 nucleotides read TGTGCCAGCAGTTTGACCGGGACGCTCTATGGCTACACCTTC. Residues: CASSLTGTLYGYTF.

This chain links TRBV11-3 with TRBJ2-3; tentatively, D is TRBD1 or TRBD2 (5 bases each). Trimming removed 6 bases from V and 2 bases from J, with 18 bases in between. The germline V gene encodes CDR1 SGHNT and CDR2 YENEEA. The CDR3 contains 16 residues. The CDR3 DNA is TGTGCCAGCAGTCCGGGCTCGGGACGGGACACAGATACGCAGTATTTT. Encoded protein: CASSPGSGRDTDTQYF.

This clone was observed a few times. The chain couples TRBV11-2 to TRBJ1-2; 8 bases agree with TRBD1. Germline trimming cut 6 bases from V and 7 bases from J; bases unmatched to any gene: 16. The CDR3 has 16 amino acids. Looked up from germline, CDR1 is SGHAT and CDR2 is FQNNGV. In nucleotides, the CDR3 is TGTGCCAGCAGTCCGGACAGGGTCGATATGTCAGGTGGCTACACCTTC. Amino acid sequence: CASSPDRVDMSGGYTF.

J is TRBJ1-2 and V is TRBV5-6; TRBD1 might be the D (5 bases). The length of the CDR3 is 14 residues. The germline V gene encodes CDR1 SGHDT and CDR2 YYEEEE. Trimming shortened V by 1 base and J by 2 bases, and 9 bases separated the two germline ends. Written as DNA, the CDR3 is TGTGCCAGCAGCTTGACCAGGGACAACTATGGCTACACCTTC. It is translated as CASSLTRDNYGYTF.

This rearrangement joins TRBV2 to TRBJ2-7; TRBD2 agrees at 15 bases. With V trimmed by 7 bases and J by 2 bases, 6 bases remained unmatched. The CDR3 spans 16 residues. CDR1 and CDR2 from the germline V gene are SNHLY and FYNNEI. The CDR3 DNA reads as TGTGCCAGCACGGGACTAGCGGGGGGCTTCACCTACGAGCAGTACTTC. Amino acids: CASTGLAGGFTYEQYF.

This clone was observed once. The CDR3 nucleotides read TGTGCCAGCAGCTTGGAGCTCTCGCCTGACGAGCAGTACTTC. This codes for CASSLELSPDEQYF. The J gene is TRBJ2-7, the V gene TRBV5-8; no definite D call. The CDR3 consists of 14 residues. The germline CDR1 and CDR2 sequences are SGHTS and YDEGEE. V lost 0 bases and J lost 5, with 12 bases in between.

V usage is TRBV27 and J usage is TRBJ2-5, with D unresolved. The V gene's germline CDR1 is MNHEY and CDR2 SMNVEV (reference sequence). V shed 4 bases and J shed 1 base, with 10 bases lying between them. The CDR3 consists of 14 residues. Written as DNA, the CDR3 is TGTGCCAGCAGTTGGAGAGGCCGCCAAGAGACCCAGTACTTC. It encodes CASSWRGRQETQYF.

Here the CDR3 reads CASSRITALSSGANVLTF. The DNA for the CDR3 is TGCGCCAGCAGCCGCATTACGGCGTTAAGCTCTGGGGCCAACGTCCTGACTTTC. The V and J genes are TRBV4-1 and TRBJ2-6; D remains ambiguous. The CDR3 spans 18 residues. CDR1 is MGHRA, CDR2 YSYEKL, per germline. V shed 4 bases and J shed 0 bases, with 16 bases lying between them.

CDR3 protein: CASSSPGTLNTEAFF. The CDR3, as DNA: TGTGCCAGCAGCTCGCCCGGGACACTGAACACTGAAGCTTTCTTT. V and J are TRBV7-8 and TRBJ1-1, with D possibly TRBD1 on 6 matching bases. This CDR3 spans 15 amino acids. Germline values: CDR1 SGHVS, CDR2 FQNEAQ. The V gene lost 4 bases and the J gene lost 0 bases, with 12 bases spanning the gap.

The chain carries TRBV6-6 and TRBJ2-1, with 11 positions matching TRBD2. The CDR3 sequence is 15 residues long. Germline V gene sequence: CDR1 MNHNY, CDR2 SVGAGI (reference sequence). The ends lost 4 bases at V and 4 bases at J; junction bases unmatched: 3. The CDR3 sequence is CASSFLAGGYNEQFF. CDR3 sequence (DNA): TGTGCCAGCAGTTTTCTAGCGGGGGGTTACAATGAGCAGTTCTTC.

This clone was recorded once. J is TRBJ1-3 and V is TRBV7-9; 7 bases fit TRBD1. V was pared by 3 bases and J by 3 bases, with 14 bases of the junction left unmatched. Germline V gene sequence: CDR1 SEHNR, CDR2 FQNEAQ (reference sequence). This CDR3 region has 18 residues. Written as DNA, the CDR3 is TGTGCCAGCAGCTTTTTTAGACAGGGCGTTAATCATGGAAACACCATATATTTT. It yields the protein CASSFFRQGVNHGNTIYF.

The rearrangement joins TRBV11-2 to TRBJ2-7, with TRBD1 as a possible D gene (5 bases). V was clipped by 1 base and J by 3 bases, with 7 bases between them. The CDR3 runs to 13 residues. Per the germline V gene, CDR1 is SGHAT and CDR2 is FQNNGV. DNA of the CDR3: TGTGCCAGCAGCTTAGGGGGCGACTACGAGCAGTACTTC. The encoded protein is CASSLGGDYEQYF. Complete variable domain (other parts from reference TRBV11-2 and TRBJ2-7): EAGVAQSPRYKIIEKRQSVAFWCNPISGHATLYWYQQILGQGPKLLIQFQNNGVVDDSQLPKDRFSAERLKGVDSTLKIQPAKLEDSAVYLCASSLGGDYEQYFGPGTRLTVT.

For the CDR3, the DNA is TGTGCCAGCAGCTTAGCCGGTAGCAATCAGCCCCAGCATTTT. Translation: CASSLAGSNQPQHF. This chain joins TRBV7-2 and TRBJ1-5; no clear D gene. CDR3 length equals 14 residues. From germline, CDR1 is SGHTA and CDR2 FQGNSA. V lost 0 bases and J 0 bases, leaving 3 bases between the germline ends.

This chain uses TRBV5-4 with TRBJ2-3; D possibly corresponds to TRBD1 (6 bases). Trimming cost V 2 bases and J 10 bases, with 23 bases left between them. Germline V CDR1 and CDR2: SGHNT, YYREEE (reference sequence). The CDR3 contains 16 residues. The CDR3, as DNA: TGTGCCAGCAGCTTTTACAGGGACATACAGGACCTCCCGCAGTATTTT. Translating it yields CASSFYRDIQDLPQYF. Drawing the rest from reference TRBV5-4 and TRBJ2-3, the complete variable domain is ETGVTQSPTHLIKTRGQQVTLRCSSQSGHNTVSWYQQALGQGPQFIFQYYREEENGRGNFPPRFSGLQFPNYSSELNVNALELDDSALYLCASSFYRDIQDLPQYFGPGTRLTVL.

The V and J genes are TRBV4-3 and TRBJ2-1; no definite D call. Per the germline V gene, CDR1 is LGHNA and CDR2 is YSLEER. The CDR3 has 11 residues. V lost 1 base to trimming and J lost 14 bases, with 9 bases between them. DNA for the CDR3: TGCGCCAGCAGCCAAGGTAAAGGAGAGTTCTTC. Protein product: CASSQGKGEFF.

This chain uses TRBV5-5 with TRBJ2-5; no clear D gene. The germline V gene has CDR1 SGHKS and CDR2 YYEKEE (reference sequence). V lost 5 bases and J 4 bases, leaving 15 bases between the germline ends. CDR3 length equals 14 residues. The CDR3 DNA follows: TGTGCCAGCAGTCTAGACGGTCCCCGAGAGACCCAGTACTTC. It codes for CASSLDGPRETQYF.

The CDR3 coding sequence is TGCGCCAGCAGCCAAGATAGATCCACTAACTATGGCTACACCTTC. It translates to CASSQDRSTNYGYTF. The chain combines TRBV4-3 with TRBJ1-2; D is ambiguous. In germline, CDR1 is LGHNA, CDR2 YSLEER. This CDR3 comprises 15 residues. Trimming shortened V by 0 bases and J by 0 bases, and 8 bases separated the two germline ends.

This clone has just one count. The chain uses TRBV5-4 and TRBJ2-1; 11 bases map to TRBD1. V lost 4 bases to trimming and J lost 2 bases; unmatched junction nucleotides: 2. The CDR3 loop spans 15 amino acids. The V gene's germline CDR1 is SGHNT and CDR2 YYREEE (reference sequence). Written as DNA, the CDR3 is TGTGCCAGCAGCCCGGGACAGGGGGCCTACAATGAGCAGTTCTTC. It codes for CASSPGQGAYNEQFF. The whole variable domain, remainder taken from reference TRBV5-4 and TRBJ2-1, is ETGVTQSPTHLIKTRGQQVTLRCSSQSGHNTVSWYQQALGQGPQFIFQYYREEENGRGNFPPRFSGLQFPNYSSELNVNALELDDSALYLCASSPGQGAYNEQFFGPGTRLTVL.